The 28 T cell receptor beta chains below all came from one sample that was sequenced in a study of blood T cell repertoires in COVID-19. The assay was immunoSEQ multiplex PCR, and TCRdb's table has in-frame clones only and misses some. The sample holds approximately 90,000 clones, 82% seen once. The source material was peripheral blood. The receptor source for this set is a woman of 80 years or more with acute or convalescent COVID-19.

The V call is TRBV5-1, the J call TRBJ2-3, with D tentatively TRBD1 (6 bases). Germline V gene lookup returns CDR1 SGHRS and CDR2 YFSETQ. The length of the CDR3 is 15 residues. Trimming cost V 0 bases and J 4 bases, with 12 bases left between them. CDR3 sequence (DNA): TGCGCCAGCAGCTTGGGAGGGGCAGGGGCAGATACGCAGTATTTT. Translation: CASSLGGAGADTQYF.

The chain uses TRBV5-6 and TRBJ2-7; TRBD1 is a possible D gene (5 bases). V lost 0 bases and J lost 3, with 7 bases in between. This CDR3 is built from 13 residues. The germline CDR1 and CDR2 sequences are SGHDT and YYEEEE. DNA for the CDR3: TGTGCCAGCAGCTTGGTCCAGGGCTACGAGCAGTACTTC. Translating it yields CASSLVQGYEQYF.

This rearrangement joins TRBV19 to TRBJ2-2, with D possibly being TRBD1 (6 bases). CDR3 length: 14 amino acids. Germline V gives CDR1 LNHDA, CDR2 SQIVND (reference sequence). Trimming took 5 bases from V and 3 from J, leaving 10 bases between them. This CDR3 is CASSFYRDTGELFF. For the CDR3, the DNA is TGTGCCAGTAGTTTTTACAGGGACACCGGGGAGCTGTTTTTT.

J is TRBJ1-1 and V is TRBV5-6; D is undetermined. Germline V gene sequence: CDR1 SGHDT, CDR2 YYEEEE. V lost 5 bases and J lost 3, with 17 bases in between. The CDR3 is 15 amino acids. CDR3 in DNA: TGTGCCAGCAGGGTTGTGGGGATGGAGGACACTGAAGCTTTCTTT. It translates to CASRVVGMEDTEAFF.

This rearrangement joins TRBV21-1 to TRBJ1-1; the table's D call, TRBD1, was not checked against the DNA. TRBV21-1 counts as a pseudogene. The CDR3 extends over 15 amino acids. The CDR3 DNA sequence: TGTGCCAGCAGCAAAGAATGGGGGCCGCACACTGAAGCTTTCTTT. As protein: CASSKEWGPHTEAFF.

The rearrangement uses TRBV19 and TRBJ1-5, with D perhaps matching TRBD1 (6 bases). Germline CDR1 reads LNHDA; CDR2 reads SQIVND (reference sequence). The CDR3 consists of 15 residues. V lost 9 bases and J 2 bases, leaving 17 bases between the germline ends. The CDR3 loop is CASFRRGLGNQPQHF. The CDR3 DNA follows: TGTGCCAGCTTCCGCAGGGGCCTAGGCAATCAGCCCCAGCATTTT. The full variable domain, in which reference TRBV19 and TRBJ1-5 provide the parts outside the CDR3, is DGGITQSPKYLFRKEGQNVTLSCEQNLNHDAMYWYRQDPGQGLRLIYYSQIVNDFQKGDIAEGYSVSREKKESFPLTVTSAQKNPTAFYLCASFRRGLGNQPQHFGDGTRLSIL.

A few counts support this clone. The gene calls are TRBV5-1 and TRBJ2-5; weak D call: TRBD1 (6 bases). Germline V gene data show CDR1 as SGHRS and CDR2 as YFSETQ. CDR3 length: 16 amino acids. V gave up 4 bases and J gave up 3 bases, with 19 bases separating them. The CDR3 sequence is CASSGGRPGQKETQYF. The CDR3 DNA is TGCGCCAGCAGCGGGGGTCGCCCGGGACAAAAAGAGACCCAGTACTTC. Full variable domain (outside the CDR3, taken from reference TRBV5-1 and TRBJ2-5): KAGVTQTPRYLIKTRGQQVTLSCSPISGHRSVSWYQQTPGQGLQFLFEYFSETQRNKGNFPGRFSGRQFSNSRSEMNVSTLELGDSALYLCASSGGRPGQKETQYFGPGTRLLVL.

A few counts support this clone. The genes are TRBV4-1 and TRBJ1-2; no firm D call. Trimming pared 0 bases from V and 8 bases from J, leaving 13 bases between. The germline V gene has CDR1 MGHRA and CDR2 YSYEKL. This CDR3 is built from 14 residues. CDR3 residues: CASSQDSQFGGYTF. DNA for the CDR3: TGCGCCAGCAGCCAAGATAGCCAATTCGGGGGCTACACCTTC.

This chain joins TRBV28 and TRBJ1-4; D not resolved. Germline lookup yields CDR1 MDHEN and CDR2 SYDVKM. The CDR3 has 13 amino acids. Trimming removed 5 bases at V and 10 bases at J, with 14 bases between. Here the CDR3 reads CASSPIGTRKLFF. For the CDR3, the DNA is TGTGCCAGCAGTCCCATTGGCACCAGAAAACTGTTTTTT.

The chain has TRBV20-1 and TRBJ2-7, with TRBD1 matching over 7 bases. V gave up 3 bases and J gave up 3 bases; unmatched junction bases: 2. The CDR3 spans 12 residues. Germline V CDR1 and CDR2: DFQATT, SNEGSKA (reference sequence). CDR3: CSASQGVYEQYF. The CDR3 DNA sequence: TGCAGTGCTAGTCAGGGGGTCTACGAGCAGTACTTC.

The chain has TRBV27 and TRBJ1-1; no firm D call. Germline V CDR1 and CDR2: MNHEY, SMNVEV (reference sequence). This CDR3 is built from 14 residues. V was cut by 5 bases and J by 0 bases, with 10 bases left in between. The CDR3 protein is CASSPHTLNTEAFF. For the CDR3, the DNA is TGTGCCAGCAGTCCGCACACCCTGAACACTGAAGCTTTCTTT.

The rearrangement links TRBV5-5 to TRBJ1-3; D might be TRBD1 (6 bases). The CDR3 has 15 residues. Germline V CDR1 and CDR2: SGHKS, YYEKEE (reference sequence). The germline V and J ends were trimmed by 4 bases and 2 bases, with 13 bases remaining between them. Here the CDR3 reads CASSVQGSTGNTIYF. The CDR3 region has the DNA TGTGCCAGCAGCGTACAGGGATCCACTGGAAACACCATATATTTT.

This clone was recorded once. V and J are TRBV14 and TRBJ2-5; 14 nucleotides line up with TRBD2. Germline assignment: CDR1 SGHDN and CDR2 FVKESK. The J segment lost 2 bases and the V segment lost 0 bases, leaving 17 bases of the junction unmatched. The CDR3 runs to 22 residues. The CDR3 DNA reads TGTGCCAGCAGCCAAGATGGTGAGCAGGGGGGACTAGCGGGAGTAGGTCAAGAGACCCAGTACTTC. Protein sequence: CASSQDGEQGGLAGVGQETQYF. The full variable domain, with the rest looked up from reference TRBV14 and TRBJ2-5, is EAGVTQFPSHSVIEKGQTVTLRCDPISGHDNLYWYRRVMGKEIKFLLHFVKESKQDESGMPNNRFLAERTGGTYSTLKVQPAELEDSGVYFCASSQDGEQGGLAGVGQETQYFGPGTRLLVL.

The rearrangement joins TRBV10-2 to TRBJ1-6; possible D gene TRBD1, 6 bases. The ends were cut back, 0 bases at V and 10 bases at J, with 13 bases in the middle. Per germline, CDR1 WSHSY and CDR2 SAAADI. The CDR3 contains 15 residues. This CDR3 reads CASSESGRGVSPLHF. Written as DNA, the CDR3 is TGCGCCAGCAGTGAGTCGGGCAGGGGAGTATCACCCCTCCACTTT.

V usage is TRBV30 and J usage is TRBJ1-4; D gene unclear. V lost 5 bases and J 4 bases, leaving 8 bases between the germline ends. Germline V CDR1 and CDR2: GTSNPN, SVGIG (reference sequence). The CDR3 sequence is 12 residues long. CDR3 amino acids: CAWDGLNEKLFF. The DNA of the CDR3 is TGTGCCTGGGACGGACTTAATGAAAAACTGTTTTTT.

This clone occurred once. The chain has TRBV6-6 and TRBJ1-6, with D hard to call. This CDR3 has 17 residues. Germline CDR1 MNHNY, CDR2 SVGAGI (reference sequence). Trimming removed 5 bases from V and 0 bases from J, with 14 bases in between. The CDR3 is CASSLISDLSYNSPLHF. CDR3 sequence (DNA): TGTGCCAGCAGTCTAATCAGCGATCTCTCCTATAATTCACCCCTCCACTTT.

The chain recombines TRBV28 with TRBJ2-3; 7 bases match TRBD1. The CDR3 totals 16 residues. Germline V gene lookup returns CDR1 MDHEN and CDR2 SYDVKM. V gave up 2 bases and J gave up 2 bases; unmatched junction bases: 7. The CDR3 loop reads CASSLGDRVATDTQYF. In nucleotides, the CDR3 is TGTGCCAGCAGTTTAGGAGACAGGGTTGCCACAGATACGCAGTATTTT. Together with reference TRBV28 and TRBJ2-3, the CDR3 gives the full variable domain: DVKVTQSSRYLVKRTGEKVFLECVQDMDHENMFWYRQDPGLGLRLIYFSYDVKMKEKGDIPEGYSVSREKKERFSLILESASTNQTSMYLCASSLGDRVATDTQYFGPGTRLTVL.

The CDR3 loop reads CASSPPAPNSGELFF. DNA of the CDR3: TGTGCCAGCAGTCCCCCCGCCCCTAACTCCGGGGAGCTGTTTTTT. The rearrangement joins TRBV28 to TRBJ2-2, with D unclear. There are 15 residues in the CDR3. CDR1 and CDR2 (germline): MDHEN, SYDVKM. Trimming took 5 bases from V and 6 from J, leaving 16 bases between them.

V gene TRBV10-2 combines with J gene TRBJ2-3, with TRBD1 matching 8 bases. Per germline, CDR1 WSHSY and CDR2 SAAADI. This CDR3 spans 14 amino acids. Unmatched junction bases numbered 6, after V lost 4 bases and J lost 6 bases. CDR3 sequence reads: CASSATGAHDTQYF. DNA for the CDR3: TGCGCCAGCAGTGCGACAGGGGCTCATGATACGCAGTATTTT.

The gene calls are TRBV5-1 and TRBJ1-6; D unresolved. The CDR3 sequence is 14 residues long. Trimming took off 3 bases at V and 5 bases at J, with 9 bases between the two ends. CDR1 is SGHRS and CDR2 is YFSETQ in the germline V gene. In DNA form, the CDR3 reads TGCGCCAGCAGCTCCCAGGCAGATAATTCACCCCTCCACTTT. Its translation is CASSSQADNSPLHF.

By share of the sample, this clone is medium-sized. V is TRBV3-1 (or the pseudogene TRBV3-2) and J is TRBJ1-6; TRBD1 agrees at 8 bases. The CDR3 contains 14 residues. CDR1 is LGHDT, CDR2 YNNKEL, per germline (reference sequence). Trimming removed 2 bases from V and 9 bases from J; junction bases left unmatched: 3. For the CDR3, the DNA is TGTGCCAGCAGCCAAAACAGGGGGAGTTCACCCCTCCACTTT. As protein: CASSQNRGSSPLHF.

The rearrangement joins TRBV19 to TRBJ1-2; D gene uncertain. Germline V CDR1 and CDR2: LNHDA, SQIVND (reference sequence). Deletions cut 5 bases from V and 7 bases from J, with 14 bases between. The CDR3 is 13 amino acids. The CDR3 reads CASSFQEGFGYTF. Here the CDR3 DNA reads TGTGCCAGTAGTTTTCAGGAGGGTTTTGGCTACACCTTC.

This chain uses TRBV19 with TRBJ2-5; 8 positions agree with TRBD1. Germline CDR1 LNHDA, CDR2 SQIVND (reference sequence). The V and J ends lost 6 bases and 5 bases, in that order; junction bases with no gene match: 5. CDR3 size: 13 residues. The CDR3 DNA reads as TGTGCCAGTAGCCCTGGACAGGGCGAGACCCAGTACTTC. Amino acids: CASSPGQGETQYF.

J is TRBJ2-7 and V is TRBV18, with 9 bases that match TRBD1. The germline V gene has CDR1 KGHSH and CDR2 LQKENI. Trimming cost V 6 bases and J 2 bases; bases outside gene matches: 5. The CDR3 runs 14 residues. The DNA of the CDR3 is TGTGCCAGCTCCCGGAGACAGGGGGCCTACGAGCAGTACTTC. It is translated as CASSRRQGAYEQYF.

The CDR3 region has the DNA TGCAGTGCTCGGTCACCCCTCCACTTT. Amino acid sequence: CSARSPLHF. The chain has TRBV20-1 and TRBJ1-6; D not certain. Trimming shortened V by 5 bases and J by 10 bases, and 3 bases separated the two germline ends. The germline CDR1 and CDR2 sequences are DFQATT and SNEGSKA (reference sequence). The CDR3 runs to 9 residues.

CDR3 residues: CASSVDRSLGWSPLHF. The CDR3 DNA follows: TGTGCCAGCAGTGTGGACAGGTCCCTGGGGTGGTCACCCCTCCACTTT. The rearrangement uses TRBV2 and TRBJ1-6, with 7 bases fitting TRBD1. The CDR3 is made up of 16 amino acids. The V and J ends lost 4 bases and 10 bases, in that order; junction bases with no gene match: 13. The germline V gene has CDR1 SNHLY and CDR2 FYNNEI. Filled out from reference TRBV2 and TRBJ1-6, the complete variable domain reads EPEVTQTPSHQVTQMGQEVILRCVPISNHLYFYWYRQILGQKVEFLVSFYNNEISEKSEIFDDQFSVERPDGSNFTLKIRSTKLEDSAMYFCASSVDRSLGWSPLHFGNGTRLTVT.

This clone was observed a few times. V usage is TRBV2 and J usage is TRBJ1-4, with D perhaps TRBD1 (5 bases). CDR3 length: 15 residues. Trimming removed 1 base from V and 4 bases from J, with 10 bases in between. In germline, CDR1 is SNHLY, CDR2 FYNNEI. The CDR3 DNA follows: TGTGCCAGCAGTGAAGTGGGACTTGTTAATGAAAAACTGTTTTTT. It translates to CASSEVGLVNEKLFF.

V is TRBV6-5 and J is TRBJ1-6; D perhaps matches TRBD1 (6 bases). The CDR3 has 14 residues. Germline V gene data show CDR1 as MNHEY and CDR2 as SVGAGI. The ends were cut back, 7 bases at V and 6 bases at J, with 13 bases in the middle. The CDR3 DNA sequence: TGTGCCAGCAAAAGAGAACAGGGTAATTCACCCCTCCACTTT. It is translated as CASKREQGNSPLHF.